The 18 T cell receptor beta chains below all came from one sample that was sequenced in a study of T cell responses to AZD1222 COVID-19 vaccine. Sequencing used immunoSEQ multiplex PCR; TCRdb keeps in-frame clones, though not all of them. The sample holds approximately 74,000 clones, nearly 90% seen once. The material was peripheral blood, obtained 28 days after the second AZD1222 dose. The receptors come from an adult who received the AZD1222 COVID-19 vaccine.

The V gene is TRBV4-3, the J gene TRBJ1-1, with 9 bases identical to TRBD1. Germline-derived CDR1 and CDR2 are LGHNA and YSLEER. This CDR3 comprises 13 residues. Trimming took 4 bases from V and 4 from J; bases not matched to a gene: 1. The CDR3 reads CASSPTGGTEAFF. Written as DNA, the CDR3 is TGCGCCAGCAGCCCGACAGGGGGCACTGAAGCTTTCTTT.

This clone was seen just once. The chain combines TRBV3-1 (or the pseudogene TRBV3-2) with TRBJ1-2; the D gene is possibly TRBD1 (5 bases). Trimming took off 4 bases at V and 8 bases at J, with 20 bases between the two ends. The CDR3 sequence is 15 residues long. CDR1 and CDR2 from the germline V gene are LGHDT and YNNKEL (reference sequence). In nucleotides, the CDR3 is TGTGCCAGCAGCCCTCCGACCGGGGCCAGGAGGGGCTACACCTTC. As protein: CASSPPTGARRGYTF.

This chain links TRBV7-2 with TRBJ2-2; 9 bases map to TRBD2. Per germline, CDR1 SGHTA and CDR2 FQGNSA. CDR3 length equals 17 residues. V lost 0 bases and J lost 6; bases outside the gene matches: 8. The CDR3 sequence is CASSLALLGLAPGELFF. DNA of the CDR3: TGTGCCAGCAGCTTAGCGCTTCTGGGACTAGCTCCCGGGGAGCTGTTTTTT.

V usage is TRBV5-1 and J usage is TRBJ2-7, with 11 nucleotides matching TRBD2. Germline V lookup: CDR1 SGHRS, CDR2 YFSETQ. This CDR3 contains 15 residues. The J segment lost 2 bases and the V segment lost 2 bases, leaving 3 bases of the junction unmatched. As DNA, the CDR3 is TGCGCCAGCAGCTTACTAGCGGGAGTGACCTACGAGCAGTACTTC. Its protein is CASSLLAGVTYEQYF.

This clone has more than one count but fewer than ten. CDR3 amino acids: CASSYASNLYGELFF. CDR3 DNA: TGTGCCAGCAGTTACGCTAGCAACCTCTACGGGGAGCTGTTTTTT. The chain couples TRBV6-5 to TRBJ2-2; tentatively, D is TRBD2 (5 bases). The CDR3 runs to 15 residues. Per the germline V gene, CDR1 is MNHEY and CDR2 is SVGAGI. V was pared by 2 bases and J by 7 bases, with 14 bases between.

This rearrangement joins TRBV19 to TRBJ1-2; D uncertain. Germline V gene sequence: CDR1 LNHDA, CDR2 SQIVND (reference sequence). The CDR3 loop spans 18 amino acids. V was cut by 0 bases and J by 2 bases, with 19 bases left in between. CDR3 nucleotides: TGTGCCAGTAGTATAGATCGGGGAGGCCTGCCACTAAACTATGGCTACACCTTC. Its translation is CASSIDRGGLPLNYGYTF.

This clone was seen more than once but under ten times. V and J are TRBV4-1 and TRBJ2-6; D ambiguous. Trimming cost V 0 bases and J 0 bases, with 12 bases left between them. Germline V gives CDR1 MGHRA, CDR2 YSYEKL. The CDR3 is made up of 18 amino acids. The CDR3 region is CASSQDSNGFSGANVLTF. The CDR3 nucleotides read TGCGCCAGCAGCCAAGATTCGAACGGCTTCTCTGGGGCCAACGTCCTGACTTTC.

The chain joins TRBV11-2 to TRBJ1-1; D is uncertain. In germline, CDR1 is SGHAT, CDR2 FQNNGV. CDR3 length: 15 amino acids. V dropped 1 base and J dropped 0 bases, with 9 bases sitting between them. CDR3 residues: CASSLAIQMNTEAFF. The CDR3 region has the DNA TGTGCCAGCAGCTTAGCAATACAGATGAACACTGAAGCTTTCTTT.

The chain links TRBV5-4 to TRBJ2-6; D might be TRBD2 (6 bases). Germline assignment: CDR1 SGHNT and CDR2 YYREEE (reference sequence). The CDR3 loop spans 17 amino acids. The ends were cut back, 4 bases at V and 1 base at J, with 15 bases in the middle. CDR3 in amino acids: CASSLPGLLSGANVLTF. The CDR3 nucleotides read TGTGCCAGCAGCCTCCCGGGACTCCTGTCTGGGGCCAACGTCCTGACTTTC.

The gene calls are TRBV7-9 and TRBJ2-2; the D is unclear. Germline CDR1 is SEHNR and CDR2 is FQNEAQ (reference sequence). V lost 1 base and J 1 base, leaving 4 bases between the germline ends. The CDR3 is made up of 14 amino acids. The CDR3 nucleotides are TGTGCCAGCAGCTTAGGTGGGAACACCGGGGAGCTGTTTTTT. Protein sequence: CASSLGGNTGELFF.

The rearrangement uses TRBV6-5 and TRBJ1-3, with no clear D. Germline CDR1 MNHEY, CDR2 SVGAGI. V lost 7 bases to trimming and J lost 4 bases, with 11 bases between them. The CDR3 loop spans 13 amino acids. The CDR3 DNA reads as TGTGCCAGCAAAGGACGATGGGGAAACACCATATATTTT. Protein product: CASKGRWGNTIYF.

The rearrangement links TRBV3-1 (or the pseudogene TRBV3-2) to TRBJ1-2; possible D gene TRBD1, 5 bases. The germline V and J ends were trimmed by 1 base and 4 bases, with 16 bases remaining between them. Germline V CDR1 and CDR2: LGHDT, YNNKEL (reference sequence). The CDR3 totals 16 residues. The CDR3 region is CASSQGGASRSYGYTF. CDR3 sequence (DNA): TGTGCCAGCAGCCAAGGTGGGGCTTCCCGGAGCTATGGCTACACCTTC.

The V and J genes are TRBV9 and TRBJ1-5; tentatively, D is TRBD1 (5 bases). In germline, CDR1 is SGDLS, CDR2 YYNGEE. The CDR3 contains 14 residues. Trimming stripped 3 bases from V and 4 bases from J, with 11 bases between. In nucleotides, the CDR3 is TGTGCCAGCAGCGAGATCAGGGTGAATCAGCCCCAGCATTTT. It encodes CASSEIRVNQPQHF.

The CDR3 sequence: CASIKTQTGNYGYTF. The CDR3 nucleotides are TGTGCCAGCATCAAGACACAGACAGGGAACTATGGCTACACCTTC. V gene TRBV7-9 combines with J gene TRBJ1-2, with TRBD1 matching over 7 bases. V lost 7 bases to trimming and J lost 2 bases; unmatched junction nucleotides: 10. The CDR3 contains 15 residues. Germline V gene data show CDR1 as SEHNR and CDR2 as FQNEAQ (reference sequence). Based on the CDR3 plus reference TRBV7-9 and TRBJ1-2, the full variable domain is DTGVSQNPRHKITKRGQNVTFRCDPISEHNRLYWYRQTLGQGPEFLTYFQNEAQLEKSRLLSDRFSAERPKGSFSTLEIQRTEQGDSAMYLCASIKTQTGNYGYTFGSGTRLTVV.

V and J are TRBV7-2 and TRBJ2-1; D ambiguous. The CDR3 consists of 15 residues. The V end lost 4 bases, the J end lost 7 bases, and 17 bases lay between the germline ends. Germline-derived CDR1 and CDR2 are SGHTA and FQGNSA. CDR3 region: CASSYRGPGRNEQFF. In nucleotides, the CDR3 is TGTGCCAGCAGCTATCGCGGTCCCGGAAGAAATGAGCAGTTCTTC.

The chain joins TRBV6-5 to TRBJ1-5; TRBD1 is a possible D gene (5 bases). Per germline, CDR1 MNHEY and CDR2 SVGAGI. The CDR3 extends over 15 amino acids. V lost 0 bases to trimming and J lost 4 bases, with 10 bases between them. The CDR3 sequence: CASSYSKTANQPQHF. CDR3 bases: TGTGCCAGCAGTTACTCGAAGACAGCTAATCAGCCCCAGCATTTT.

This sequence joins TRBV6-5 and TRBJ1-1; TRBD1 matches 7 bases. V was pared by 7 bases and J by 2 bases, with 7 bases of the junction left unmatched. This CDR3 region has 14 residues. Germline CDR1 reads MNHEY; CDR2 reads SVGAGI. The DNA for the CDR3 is TGTGCCAGCATTCGACAGGGATTTAACACTGAAGCTTTCTTT. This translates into CASIRQGFNTEAFF.

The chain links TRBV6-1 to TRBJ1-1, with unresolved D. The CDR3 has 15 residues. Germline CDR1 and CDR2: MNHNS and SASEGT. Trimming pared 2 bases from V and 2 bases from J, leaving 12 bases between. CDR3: CASSESGGRNTEAFF. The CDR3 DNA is TGTGCCAGCAGTGAATCTGGAGGCAGAAACACTGAAGCTTTCTTT.